This is a list of T cell receptor beta chains from one sample in a study of cytomegalovirus exposure and HLA in healthy donors. TCRdb keeps only in-frame clones here, not all; method: immunoSEQ multiplex PCR. Here the sample spans tens of thousands of clones, 75% to 85% being singletons. Sequenced input: PBMCs. All receptors derive from a man younger than 35 in good health and CMV-seropositive. The CDR3 runs from the conserved cysteine through the conserved F or W. The D gene is left open where the match is weak. Clone size is shown for a subset of rows, as once, few, many or a class of expanded clone.

clone_size	v_call	j_call	d_call	cdr3_nt	cdr3_aa
.	TRBV4-1	TRBJ2-7	.	TGCGCCAGCAGCCTGGCGCGTGAGGTGGGGACATCCTACGAGCAGTACTTC	CASSLAREVGTSYEQYF
few	TRBV19	TRBJ2-1	.	TGTGCCAGTAGTATTGGGCTGAGTAATGAGCAGTTCTTC	CASSIGLSNEQFF
.	TRBV30	TRBJ1-1	.	TGTGCCTGGGGGCCGGACTCCAACACTGAAGCTTTCTTT	CAWGPDSNTEAFF
.	TRBV30	TRBJ2-3	.	TGTGCCTGGAGTGGGGGAGGAAGGACAGATACGCAGTATTTT	CAWSGGGRTDTQYF
many	TRBV30	TRBJ2-3	TRBD2	TGTGCCTGGAGAAAGACTAGCGGCACAGATACGCAGTATTTT	CAWRKTSGTDTQYF
.	TRBV6-8	TRBJ1-1	.	TGTGCCAGCAGTTACCCGGGGAGGGGGAACACTGAAGCTTTCTTT	CASSYPGRGNTEAFF
few	TRBV28	TRBJ1-2	TRBD1	TGTGCCAGCAACGCACAGGGGGGCGGCTACACCTTC	CASNAQGGGYTF
few	TRBV19	TRBJ2-6	.	TGTGCCAGTAGTTCCGGACAAGCCAACTCTGGGGCCAACGTCCTGACTTTC	CASSSGQANSGANVLTF
.	TRBV7-5	TRBJ2-7	.	TGTGTCAGAAGCTTAGCCCCAGGGGCCTCCTACGAGCAGTACTTC	CVRSLAPGASYEQYF
.	TRBV6-5	TRBJ1-1	.	TGTGCCAGCAGTTACTCGCGGAAAACTGAAGCTTTCTTT	CASSYSRKTEAFF
.	TRBV12-5	TRBJ1-5	.	TGTGCTAGTGGTTTGACCCCTAGTGGGAGTGTAATCAATCAGCCCCAGCATTTT	CASGLTPSGSVINQPQHF
once	TRBV5-1	TRBJ2-7	TRBD1	TGCGCCAGCAGCTTGGAGGGGGCGCGCAACGAGCAGTACTTC	CASSLEGARNEQYF
.	TRBV7-6	TRBJ2-1	TRBD2	TGTGCCAGCAGCTTAGTCGGCGGGAGCTCCTACAATGAGCAGTTCTTC	CASSLVGGSSYNEQFF
.	TRBV2	TRBJ1-5	.	TGTGCCAGCAGTGTCAGCGAGGATCAGCCCCAGCATTTT	CASSVSEDQPQHF
.	TRBV5-3	TRBJ1-2	TRBD1	TGTGACCAGGGGGCGCGAACCGGTGGCTACACCTTC	CDQGARTGGYTF
.	TRBV9	TRBJ2-5	.	TGTGCCAGCAGCGCGGAACGCAGGGGTTGGGAGACCCAGTACTTC	CASSAERRGWETQYF
once	TRBV7-7	TRBJ1-2	.	TGTGCCAGCAGCCCCATCCCGGGGGACTATGGCTACACCTTC	CASSPIPGDYGYTF
once	TRBV6-5	TRBJ1-2	.	TGTGCCAGCAGTTACTCCGCAGGCAGAAACTATGGCTACACCTTC	CASSYSAGRNYGYTF
.	TRBV9	TRBJ1-2	.	TGTGCCAGCAGCGCGTTGGGCGCGTTCTATGGCTACACCTTC	CASSALGAFYGYTF
.	TRBV7-8	TRBJ2-1	.	TGTGCCAGCACCTTAACTTCCTATTCCTACAATGAGCAGTTCTTC	CASTLTSYSYNEQFF
.	TRBV30	TRBJ1-2	.	TGTGCCTGCACAGGGATCTATGGCTACACCTTC	CACTGIYGYTF
.	TRBV30	TRBJ2-7	.	TGTGCCTGGAGTGTCCAGTACGAGCAGTACTTC	CAWSVQYEQYF
.	TRBV29-1	TRBJ1-1	TRBD1	TGCAGCGTTTCAACAGGGGGGCAAACTGAAGCTTTCTTT	CSVSTGGQTEAFF
.	TRBV4-1	TRBJ1-4	TRBD1	TGCGCCAGCAGCCAACTCGGGACAGGGACTAATGAAAAACTGTTTTTT	CASSQLGTGTNEKLFF
.	TRBV1	TRBJ1-1	.	TGCACCAGCAGCCTTGTCCGTCCTGGACAAGTCAACACTGAAGCTTTCTTT	CTSSLVRPGQVNTEAFF
.	TRBV6-5	TRBJ1-1	.	TGTGCCAGCAGTTACTCCCGGACAGCCTTGAACACTGAAGCTTTCTTT	CASSYSRTALNTEAFF
.	TRBV5-1	TRBJ2-7	TRBD2	TGCGCCAGCAGCTCGGGACATGGACTAGCGTACGAGCAGTACTTC	CASSSGHGLAYEQYF
few	TRBV30	TRBJ1-5	.	TGTGCCTGGAGTGTAGAGAGCAATCAGCCCCAGCATTTT	CAWSVESNQPQHF
.	TRBV28	TRBJ2-3	TRBD2	TGTGCCAGCAGTCTACCCCAAGCGGGGGGGCTTGGAGATACGCAGTATTTT	CASSLPQAGGLGDTQYF